This is a list of T cell receptor beta chains from one sample in a study of response to subunit inactivated influenza vaccine. TCRdb ran MiXCR on the RT-PCR reads and lists one entry per CDR3 protein. The sample has some 500,000 distinct CDR3 sequences; roughly 27% are singletons. The material was CD4+ T cells sorted from PBMCs, obtained about 5 days after vaccination. The receptors were gathered from a man between 45 and 60 years old who received an inactivated influenza vaccine. Each CDR3 is given with its conserved first and last residue. A D gene is named only where the DNA matches it firmly. Clone size, where shown, is once, few, many, or a class for clones that have expanded.

J: TRBJ2-7
size: .
D: TRBD1
V: TRBV29-1
DNA: TGCAGCGCCACTCGGACAGGGGGCTACGAGCAGTACTTC
CDR3: CSATRTGGYEQYF

J: TRBJ2-1
size: .
D: TRBD2
V: TRBV11-1
DNA: TGTGCCAGCAGCTTAGCATGGAGCAGCGGGGGCAAACCGAGGGGCAATGAGCAGTTCTTC
CDR3: CASSLAWSSGGKPRGNEQFF

J: TRBJ1-4
size: .
D: .
V: TRBV9
DNA: TGTGCCAGCAGCGCCCGGGAAGAGGGTGAAAAACTGTTTTTT
CDR3: CASSAREEGEKLFF

J: TRBJ1-1
size: few
D: TRBD1
V: TRBV11-2
DNA: TGTGCCAGCAGCTCCGACAGGGCGAACACTGAAGCTTTCTTT
CDR3: CASSSDRANTEAFF

J: TRBJ1-6
size: once
D: .
V: TRBV27
DNA: TGTGCCAGCAGTTTAAAGGGATGGTACAATTCACCCCTCCACTTT
CDR3: CASSLKGWYNSPLHF

J: TRBJ2-7
size: many
D: .
V: TRBV20-1
DNA: TGCAGTGCTATTACACGGGACACCAGCTCCTACGAGCAGTACTTC
CDR3: CSAITRDTSSYEQYF

J: TRBJ2-7
size: .
D: .
V: TRBV14
DNA: TGTGCCAGCAGCCAGGTTTCCTACGAGCAGTACTTC
CDR3: CASSQVSYEQYF

J: TRBJ2-1
size: .
D: TRBD2
V: TRBV10-3
DNA: TGTGCCATCAGTGGTCCCGGGACTAGCGGGAGGGTCAACACCTACAATGAGCAGTTCTTC
CDR3: CAISGPGTSGRVNTYNEQFF

J: TRBJ2-2
size: few
D: TRBD2
V: TRBV20-1
DNA: TGCAGTGCTAGAAGGCTAGCGGCGAACACCGGGGAGCTGTTTTTT
CDR3: CSARRLAANTGELFF

J: TRBJ2-1
size: few
D: TRBD2
V: TRBV11-1
DNA: TGTGCCAGCAGCTTAGACGCTAGCGGGAAGGCTTTACGGGATGAGCAGTTCTTC
CDR3: CASSLDASGKALRDEQFF

J: TRBJ2-6
size: few
D: TRBD1
V: TRBV7-9
DNA: TGTGCCAGCAGCCGGCGCCGACAGGGGGCTGGGGCCAACGTCCTGACTTTC
CDR3: CASSRRRQGAGANVLTF

J: TRBJ1-6
size: .
D: .
V: TRBV5-5
DNA: TGTGCCAGCAGCTTGGCCGAGATCCATAATTCACCCCTCCACTTT
CDR3: CASSLAEIHNSPLHF

J: TRBJ2-7
size: .
D: TRBD2
V: TRBV7-2
DNA: TGTGCCAGCAGCTTAGTGACTAGCGGGGAGTACGAGCAGTACTTC
CDR3: CASSLVTSGEYEQYF

J: TRBJ2-1
size: .
D: .
V: TRBV12-3/TRBV12-4
DNA: TGTGCCAGCAGTTTAGTGAGGGTAGGCTCCTACAATGAGCAGTTCTTC
CDR3: CASSLVRVGSYNEQFF

J: TRBJ2-7
size: .
D: TRBD1
V: TRBV18
DNA: TGTGCCAGCTCACCATATGGGACAGCGTACGAGCAGTACTTC
CDR3: CASSPYGTAYEQYF

J: TRBJ2-1
size: few
D: TRBD1
V: TRBV5-1
DNA: TGCGCCAGCAGCTTGGGGGGACAGGGTTTTGATGAGCAGTTCTTC
CDR3: CASSLGGQGFDEQFF

J: TRBJ2-7
size: few
D: .
V: TRBV7-8
DNA: TGTGCCAGCAGCTTAGCGACGGGCAACTACGAGCAGTACTTC
CDR3: CASSLATGNYEQYF

J: TRBJ2-2
size: few
D: .
V: TRBV24-1
DNA: TGTGCCACCAGTGATCTACGATACACCGGGGAGCTGTTTTTT
CDR3: CATSDLRYTGELFF

J: TRBJ2-2
size: .
D: .
V: TRBV12-3/TRBV12-4
DNA: TGTGCCAGCACCTACAGTGTGAACACCGGGGAGCTGTTTTTT
CDR3: CASTYSVNTGELFF

J: TRBJ2-2
size: .
D: .
V: TRBV24-1
DNA: TGTGCCACCAGTGACCCAATCAGGATAACCGGGGAGCTGTTTTTT
CDR3: CATSDPIRITGELFF

J: TRBJ1-6
size: .
D: TRBD1
V: TRBV6-2/TRBV6-3
DNA: TGTGCCAGCACCTACGGACAGGGGCGCTCACCCCTCCACTTT
CDR3: CASTYGQGRSPLHF

J: TRBJ2-3
size: many
D: .
V: TRBV7-9
DNA: TGTGCCAGCAGCTTAGGTCAACCAGGCACAGATACGCAGTATTTT
CDR3: CASSLGQPGTDTQYF

J: TRBJ2-1
size: .
D: .
V: TRBV7-2
DNA: TGTGCCAGCAGCTTTGGCCGGAGCTCCTACAATGAGCAGTTCTTC
CDR3: CASSFGRSSYNEQFF

J: TRBJ2-3
size: many
D: .
V: TRBV5-1
DNA: TGCGCCAGCAGCTTGGAGGGGGCAGATACGCAGTATTTT
CDR3: CASSLEGADTQYF

J: TRBJ2-7
size: few
D: .
V: TRBV25-1
DNA: TGTGCCAGCAAAGCAGGGGCCTACGAGCAGTACTTC
CDR3: CASKAGAYEQYF

J: TRBJ1-6
size: few
D: TRBD1
V: TRBV7-2
DNA: TGTGCCAGCAGCTTAGCGGACAGGGTGGGTTCACCCCTCCACTTT
CDR3: CASSLADRVGSPLHF

J: TRBJ2-1
size: few
D: TRBD2
V: TRBV20-1
DNA: TGCAGTGCTACCACCGGGACTAGCGGGCCGCGCGAGCAGTTCTTC
CDR3: CSATTGTSGPREQFF

J: TRBJ2-3
size: few
D: .
V: TRBV6-2/TRBV6-3
DNA: TGTGCCAGCAGTTACTCATCCCGAAACACAGATACGCAGTATTTT
CDR3: CASSYSSRNTDTQYF

J: TRBJ2-1
size: .
D: TRBD2
V: TRBV7-8
DNA: TGTGCCAGCAGCTACCTAGCGGGAGGATTCTACAATGAGCAGTTCTTC
CDR3: CASSYLAGGFYNEQFF

J: TRBJ2-6
size: .
D: .
V: TRBV6-1
DNA: TGTGCCAGCAGTCTCTTTGCAGGGATCTCTGGGGCCAACGTCCTGACTTTC
CDR3: CASSLFAGISGANVLTF

J: TRBJ1-2
size: few
D: TRBD1
V: TRBV6-1
DNA: TGTGCCAGCAGCACTAGACAGGGTGGCTATGGCTACACCTTC
CDR3: CASSTRQGGYGYTF

J: TRBJ1-1
size: .
D: .
V: TRBV19
DNA: TGTGCCAGTAGTTCATGGACGGAGAACACTGAAGCTTTCTTT
CDR3: CASSSWTENTEAFF

J: TRBJ2-3
size: few
D: TRBD2
V: TRBV5-1
DNA: TGCGCCAGCAAGGCTAGCGGGAGGTCAGATACGCAGTATTTT
CDR3: CASKASGRSDTQYF

J: TRBJ1-3
size: .
D: .
V: TRBV29-1
DNA: TGCAGCGTTTTACGTGGAAACACCATATATTTT
CDR3: CSVLRGNTIYF

J: TRBJ1-5
size: .
D: TRBD1
V: TRBV19
DNA: TGTGCCAGTAGTATCCCCCGACAGGGCTGGGGTCAGCCCCAGCATTTT
CDR3: CASSIPRQGWGQPQHF

J: TRBJ1-1
size: .
D: .
V: TRBV24-1
DNA: TGTGCCACCAGGGCGAGCGACACTGAAGCTTTCTTT
CDR3: CATRASDTEAFF

J: TRBJ2-7
size: .
D: .
V: TRBV4-3
DNA: TGCGCCAGCAGCCAAAGAGGTGGGAGGGGGCATGAGCAGTACTTC
CDR3: CASSQRGGRGHEQYF

J: TRBJ2-5
size: .
D: .
V: TRBV7-9
DNA: TGTGCCAGCAGCTTAGGGCACAGGGAAGTAGAGACCCAGTACTTC
CDR3: CASSLGHREVETQYF

J: TRBJ1-5
size: few
D: TRBD1
V: TRBV2
DNA: TGTGCCAGCAGTGGGCAGGGGGACAATCAGCCCCAGCATTTT
CDR3: CASSGQGDNQPQHF

J: TRBJ2-2
size: few
D: TRBD2
V: TRBV4-3
DNA: TGCGCCAGCAGCCAAGAGGTCCAGCGGGGGCCTCGGGGGGAGCTGTTTTTT
CDR3: CASSQEVQRGPRGELFF

J: TRBJ1-1
size: .
D: .
V: TRBV29-1
DNA: TGCAGCGTTGCATTCTCAGGGTCGGGCGCTTTCTTT
CDR3: CSVAFSGSGAFF

J: TRBJ2-5
size: .
D: .
V: TRBV29-1
DNA: TGCAGCGTCGCCTATGACAGCAAAGTCCAAGAGACCCAGTACTTC
CDR3: CSVAYDSKVQETQYF

J: TRBJ2-5
size: .
D: .
V: TRBV7-2
DNA: TGTGCCAGCAGCTTAGTGTCAGGGGAGCAAGAGACCCAGTACTTC
CDR3: CASSLVSGEQETQYF

J: TRBJ2-1
size: few
D: .
V: TRBV4-2
DNA: TGTGCCAGCAGCCAAGATGGGGCGGCCGCCGCGGAGCAGTTCTTC
CDR3: CASSQDGAAAAEQFF

J: TRBJ2-5
size: .
D: .
V: TRBV7-2
DNA: TGTGCCAGCAGCTTAGCCGGGATGCAAGAGACCCAGTACTTC
CDR3: CASSLAGMQETQYF

J: TRBJ1-2
size: .
D: .
V: TRBV7-9
DNA: TGTGCCAGCAGCCGCGCAATTGCGGACTATGGCTACACCTTC
CDR3: CASSRAIADYGYTF

J: TRBJ1-6
size: .
D: TRBD1
V: TRBV4-1
DNA: TGCGCCAGCAGCCAACGGGACAGGGTGGGTTCACCCCTCCACTTT
CDR3: CASSQRDRVGSPLHF

J: TRBJ1-5
size: .
D: .
V: TRBV6-2/TRBV6-3
DNA: TGTGCCAGCAGTTCCTTCACCCTCGGTTACAATCAGCCCCAGCATTTT
CDR3: CASSSFTLGYNQPQHF

J: TRBJ2-1
size: many
D: TRBD2
V: TRBV28
DNA: TGTGCCAGCAGTCGGACTAGCGGGGGGGGAAATGAGCAGTTCTTC
CDR3: CASSRTSGGGNEQFF